This section outlines one T cell receptor (beta chain) sequence together with its context. Its specificity is unknown. This entry is derived from a study of shared clonotypes between healthy human individuals. Study findings and constraints: When compared with the clonotypes that were shared by all four sorted-subset donors, the non-shared clonotypes turned out to have lower generation probabilities.

The CDR3 consists of 14 residues. Germline CDR1 GTSNPN, CDR2 SVGIG (reference sequence). Germline trimming cut 4 bases from V and 4 bases from J; bases unmatched to any gene: 5. TCRdb keeps only in-frame clones here, not all; method: immunoSEQ multiplex PCR. This table holds about 2 million clones, approximately 94% found once. CD45RO-negative CD8 cells positively selected for CCR7 made up the naive population, which excluded terminally differentiated effector memory CD45RA+ cells. The source is a man in his late teens or twenties in good health. The sequencing sample was made of naive CD8+ T cells sorted from blood. The chain is built from TRBV30 and TRBJ1-4; TRBD1 aligns across 8 bases. CDR3 DNA sequence: TGTGCCTGGACTGGACAGGGTCTTAATGAAAAACTGTTTTTT. It codes for CAWTGQGLNEKLFF.